Each of the 21 T cell receptor beta chains below was sequenced from the same sample in a study of cytomegalovirus exposure and HLA in healthy donors. The PCR made use of 60 Vbeta and 13 Jbeta primers. Clones were sequenced by immunoSEQ multiplex PCR, and TCRdb holds only the in-frame ones, with some missing. Seen here are some 140,000 clones, under 75% observed once, and the top ten hold roughly 2.5%. Input material: PBMCs. The source of these receptors is a woman aged 40-49 years in good health and CMV-seronegative.

The chain couples TRBV27 to TRBJ2-7; 9 nucleotides line up with TRBD1. J was trimmed by 2 bases and V by 5 bases; bases with no gene match: 7. Germline assignment: CDR1 MNHEY and CDR2 SMNVEV (reference sequence). The CDR3 consists of 15 residues. CDR3 region: CASSPAGTGTYEQYF. The DNA for the CDR3 is TGTGCCAGCAGTCCGGCCGGGACAGGGACCTACGAGCAGTACTTC.

This clone occurred once. The chain uses TRBV5-1 and TRBJ1-1; D ambiguous. Germline CDR1 and CDR2: SGHRS and YFSETQ. The CDR3 has 13 amino acids. Between the trimmed V and J ends, which lost 1 base and 7 bases, there was a span of 11 bases. In nucleotides, the CDR3 is TGCGCCAGCAGCTTGACGGCGGCGTATGAAGCTTTCTTT. Translated: CASSLTAAYEAFF.

V and J are TRBV6-5 and TRBJ1-2; D unresolved. This CDR3 is 13 amino acids long. Germline CDR1 reads MNHEY; CDR2 reads SVGAGI. Trimming took 4 bases from V and 0 from J, leaving 6 bases between them. The CDR3 loop reads CASSSDSNYGYTF. The DNA for the CDR3 is TGTGCCAGCAGTTCAGACTCTAACTATGGCTACACCTTC.

The table lists this clone with a few counts. The genes are TRBV5-1 and TRBJ1-4, with D perhaps matching TRBD1 (6 bases). Germline CDR1 is SGHRS and CDR2 is YFSETQ. The CDR3 has 13 amino acids. Trimming took 1 base from V and 10 from J, leaving 11 bases between them. CDR3 in DNA: TGCGCCAGCAGCTTGAGGGGGGGGAGAAAACTGTTTTTT. Translation gives CASSLRGGRKLFF.

The chain couples TRBV6-6 to TRBJ2-7, with TRBD1 as a possible D gene (5 bases). The CDR3 is 16 amino acids. V shed 0 bases and J shed 3 bases, with 15 bases lying between them. Germline-derived CDR1 and CDR2 are MNHNY and SVGAGI (reference sequence). The CDR3 bases are TGTGCCAGCAGTTACTCGACGGTGGGCAGGGTCTACGAGCAGTACTTC. Protein: CASSYSTVGRVYEQYF.

The gene calls are TRBV7-9 and TRBJ1-6, with 7 positions matching TRBD1. J lost 10 bases, V lost 4 bases, and 10 bases had no gene match. Germline V gene sequence: CDR1 SEHNR, CDR2 FQNEAQ (reference sequence). The CDR3 totals 15 residues. The CDR3 nucleotides read TGTGCCAGCAGCTCTTCCGGGACAGACAGATCACCCCTCCACTTT. Its protein is CASSSSGTDRSPLHF.

This chain connects TRBV5-6 to TRBJ2-7; D may be TRBD1 (6 bases). The germline gives CDR1 SGHDT, CDR2 YYEEEE. V lost 4 bases, J lost 6 bases, and 17 bases lay in between. The length of the CDR3 is 14 residues. This CDR3 reads CASSPYGRQVEQYF. The DNA of the CDR3 is TGTGCCAGCAGCCCCTATGGGAGACAGGTCGAGCAGTACTTC. Full variable domain (missing parts from reference TRBV5-6 and TRBJ2-7): DAGVTQSPTHLIKTRGQQVTLRCSPKSGHDTVSWYQQALGQGPQFIFQYYEEEERQRGNFPDRFSGHQFPNYSSELNVNALLLGDSALYLCASSPYGRQVEQYFGPGTRLTVT.

The V call is TRBV18, the J call TRBJ2-2, with D possibly TRBD2 on 7 matching bases. Between the trimmed V and J ends, which lost 2 bases and 1 base, there was a span of 11 bases. The CDR3 has 16 residues. Germline CDR1 and CDR2: KGHSH and LQKENI. The CDR3 here is CASSPAGAQNTGELFF. The CDR3 nucleotides are TGTGCCAGCTCACCAGCGGGGGCCCAGAACACCGGGGAGCTGTTTTTT. The variable domain in full, with the rest retrieved from reference TRBV18 and TRBJ2-2, is NAGVMQNPRHLVRRRGQEARLRCSPMKGHSHVYWYRQLPEEGLKFMVYLQKENIIDESGMPKERFSAEFPKEGPSILRIQQVVRGDSAAYFCASSPAGAQNTGELFFGEGSRLTVL.

This rearrangement joins TRBV4-1 to TRBJ2-1; D not resolved. V was clipped by 3 bases and J by 0 bases, with 6 bases between them. CDR3 length equals 14 residues. CDR1 is MGHRA, CDR2 YSYEKL, per germline. In nucleotides, the CDR3 is TGCGCCAGCAGCCACCTAAGCTCCTACAATGAGCAGTTCTTC. Translation: CASSHLSSYNEQFF.

V and J are TRBV18 and TRBJ2-2; 13 bases map to TRBD2. This CDR3 spans 16 amino acids. V lost 3 bases to trimming and J lost 6 bases; unmatched junction nucleotides: 4. Germline loops: CDR1 KGHSH, CDR2 LQKENI. In nucleotides, the CDR3 is TGTGCCAGCTCACCTTGGACTAGCGGGGGTTCCGGGGAGCTGTTTTTT. It is translated as CASSPWTSGGSGELFF.

This clone was seen a single time. This chain connects TRBV7-7 to TRBJ2-2, with 7 bases fitting TRBD1. Germline CDR1 reads SSHAT; CDR2 reads FNYEAQ (reference sequence). The length of the CDR3 is 16 residues. V lost 3 bases to trimming and J lost 0 bases; unmatched junction nucleotides: 4. Written as DNA, the CDR3 is TGTGCCAGCAGCTTCTCGACAGGGTCGAACACCGGGGAGCTGTTTTTT. It specifies CASSFSTGSNTGELFF.

This chain links TRBV2 with TRBJ2-7; D not certain. The length of the CDR3 is 14 residues. V gave up 4 bases and J gave up 0 bases, with 10 bases separating them. Looked up from germline, CDR1 is SNHLY and CDR2 is FYNNEI. CDR3 DNA sequence: TGTGCCAGCAGTGCAGCCGAGCTCTCCTACGAGCAGTACTTC. Translating gives CASSAAELSYEQYF.

Only one count was recorded for this clone. The chain combines TRBV7-9 with TRBJ2-5, with TRBD2 matching 13 bases. The CDR3 has 16 residues. V lost 4 bases to trimming and J lost 2 bases; unmatched junction nucleotides: 4. Per germline, CDR1 SEHNR and CDR2 FQNEAQ (reference sequence). The CDR3 loop reads CASSSILAGGQETQYF. The CDR3, as DNA: TGTGCCAGCAGCTCCATACTAGCGGGGGGGCAAGAGACCCAGTACTTC.

This chain joins TRBV28 and TRBJ1-2; TRBD1 matches at 8 bases. The CDR3 has 15 residues. CDR1 MDHEN and CDR2 SYDVKM come from the germline V gene. The trim removed 8 bases at V and 2 bases at J, leaving 10 bases unmatched. CDR3 sequence: CASFWTGFGNYGYTF. The CDR3 DNA sequence: TGTGCCAGCTTTTGGACAGGGTTCGGGAACTATGGCTACACCTTC.

The table lists this clone with a few counts. The V call is TRBV7-6, the J call TRBJ2-2; D is possibly TRBD1 (6 bases). The germline V gene encodes CDR1 SGHVS and CDR2 FNYEAQ. V dropped 11 bases and J dropped 3 bases, with 7 bases sitting between them. This CDR3 is 11 amino acids long. CDR3 amino acids: CAAGDTGELFF. CDR3 sequence (DNA): TGTGCCGCAGGGGACACCGGGGAGCTGTTTTTT.

This clone was counted a single time. The chain combines TRBV18 with TRBJ2-5; D not certain. The end of the DNA fits TRBJ2-7 better, so the J call may be wrong. CDR1 is KGHSH and CDR2 is LQKENI in the germline V gene. The CDR3 covers 12 residues. CDR3 DNA sequence: TGTGCCAGCTCACCAAACTCCTACGAGCAGTACTTC. This translates into CASSPNSYEQYF.

The chain recombines TRBV7-3 with TRBJ1-2; D is ambiguous. Germline V CDR1 and CDR2: SGHTA, FQGTGA. Trimming took off 5 bases at V and 2 bases at J, with 9 bases between the two ends. The CDR3 has 13 residues. CDR3 residues: CASSQDGNYGYTF. CDR3 nucleotide sequence: TGTGCCAGCAGCCAAGACGGGAACTATGGCTACACCTTC.

This clone has a handful of counts. The chain uses TRBV5-4 and TRBJ1-4, with D maybe TRBD1 (5 bases). V was clipped by 4 bases and J by 4 bases, with 14 bases between them. The CDR3 has 15 residues. The germline V gene has CDR1 SGHNT and CDR2 YYREEE (reference sequence). The CDR3 DNA sequence: TGTGCCAGCAGCGCGGGACGGAATAATAATGAAAAACTGTTTTTT. Protein product: CASSAGRNNNEKLFF.

This clone appeared once. The V call is TRBV5-1, the J call TRBJ1-3; D might be TRBD1 (5 bases). V lost 4 bases and J lost 4, with 18 bases in between. The germline CDR1 and CDR2 sequences are SGHRS and YFSETQ. The CDR3 contains 16 residues. The CDR3 DNA reads as TGCGCCAGCAGCCCCCAACTCGGAGGGGTCGGAAACACCATATATTTT. Translating it yields CASSPQLGGVGNTIYF.

The genes are TRBV5-4 and TRBJ1-3; D gene unclear. There are 13 residues in the CDR3. V lost 0 bases and J 4 bases, leaving 5 bases between the germline ends. Germline V gene data show CDR1 as SGHNT and CDR2 as YYREEE (reference sequence). This chain's CDR3 is CASSLAGGNTIYF. In DNA, the CDR3 is TGTGCCAGCAGCTTGGCCGGGGGAAACACCATATATTTT.

The chain joins TRBV29-1 to TRBJ2-1; 7 bases map to TRBD2. The germline V gene encodes CDR1 SQVTM and CDR2 ANQGSEA. The CDR3 spans 14 residues. With V trimmed by 4 bases and J by 13 bases, 16 bases remained unmatched. CDR3 nucleotide sequence: TGCAGCGTTGTGAGCGGGACTTCCCCGGCTCGACAGTTCTTC. The encoded protein is CSVVSGTSPARQFF.